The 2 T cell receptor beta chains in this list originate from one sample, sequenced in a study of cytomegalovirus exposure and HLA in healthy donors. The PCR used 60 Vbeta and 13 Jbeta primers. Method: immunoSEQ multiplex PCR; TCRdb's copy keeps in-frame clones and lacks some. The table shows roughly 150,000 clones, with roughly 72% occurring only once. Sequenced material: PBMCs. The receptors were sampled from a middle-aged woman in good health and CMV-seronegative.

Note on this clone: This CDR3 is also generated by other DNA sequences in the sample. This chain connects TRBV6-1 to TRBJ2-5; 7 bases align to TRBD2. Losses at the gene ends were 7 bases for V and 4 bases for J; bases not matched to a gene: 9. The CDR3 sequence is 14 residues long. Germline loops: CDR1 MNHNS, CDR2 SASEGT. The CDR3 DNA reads TGTGCCAGCACTGGGGGAGGGCCCGGAGAGACCCAGTACTTC. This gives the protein CASTGGGPGETQYF.

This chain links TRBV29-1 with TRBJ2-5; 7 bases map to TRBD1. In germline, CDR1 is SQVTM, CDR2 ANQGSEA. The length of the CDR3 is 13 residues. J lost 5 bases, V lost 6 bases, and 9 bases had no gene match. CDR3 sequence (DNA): TGCAGCGTGGGGCCAGGGGGAACGGAGACCCAGTACTTC. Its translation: CSVGPGGTETQYF.